These 14 T cell receptor beta chains originate from one sample sequenced in a study of blood T cell repertoires in COVID-19. Sequenced by immunoSEQ multiplex PCR; TCRdb stores in-frame clones only, minus some. The repertoire includes 150,000 to 200,000 clones, more than 65% of them detected once, and 5.6% sits in the top ten. The sequenced material came from PBMCs or T cells enriched from blood (not recorded which). The origin of the receptors is a middle-aged woman with acute COVID-19.

The rearrangement joins TRBV12-3 or TRBV12-4 to TRBJ1-3; D is undetermined. Deletions cut 1 base from V and 3 bases from J, with 4 bases between. The CDR3 has 13 amino acids. CDR3 in DNA: TGTGCCAGCAGTTTAGTCCGTGGAAACACCATATATTTT. This gives the protein CASSLVRGNTIYF.

This chain links TRBV19 with TRBJ2-1, with 8 bases lining up with TRBD2. Germline-derived CDR1 and CDR2 are LNHDA and SQIVND (reference sequence). The CDR3 is made up of 13 amino acids. Losses at the gene ends were 2 bases for V and 8 bases for J; bases not matched to a gene: 2. The CDR3 spells CASSIIAGYEQFF. The CDR3 DNA reads as TGTGCCAGTAGTATAATAGCGGGATATGAGCAGTTCTTC. The variable domain in full, with the rest retrieved from reference TRBV19 and TRBJ2-1, is DGGITQSPKYLFRKEGQNVTLSCEQNLNHDAMYWYRQDPGQGLRLIYYSQIVNDFQKGDIAEGYSVSREKKESFPLTVTSAQKNPTAFYLCASSIIAGYEQFFGPGTRLTVL.

This sequence joins TRBV9 and TRBJ2-5, with 7 bases identical to TRBD2. J gave up 4 bases and V 0 bases, and 6 bases lay outside the gene matches. The CDR3 has 15 residues. The germline gives CDR1 SGDLS, CDR2 YYNGEE. Written as DNA, the CDR3 is TGTGCCAGCAGCGTAGGAAGGGGCGGGGGAGAGACCCAGTACTTC. Protein: CASSVGRGGGETQYF.

CDR3 sequence: CASSERANYGYTF. CDR3 sequence (DNA): TGTGCCAGCAGTGAACGAGCTAACTATGGCTACACCTTC. The gene calls are TRBV6-1 and TRBJ1-2; D not resolved. V lost 2 bases, J lost 0 bases, and 4 bases lay in between. The CDR3 length is 13 residues. The germline V gene encodes CDR1 MNHNS and CDR2 SASEGT.

This clone appeared once. The V call is TRBV19, the J call TRBJ1-3; D ambiguous. Germline V CDR1 and CDR2: LNHDA, SQIVND (reference sequence). V lost 4 bases and J 0 bases, leaving 7 bases between the germline ends. The CDR3 length is 14 residues. The CDR3 DNA sequence: TGTGCCAGTAGTAGGGAGGACTCTGGAAACACCATATATTTT. Protein product: CASSREDSGNTIYF.

The V gene is TRBV7-2, the J gene TRBJ2-3; 11 nucleotides agree with TRBD2. Trimming removed 6 bases from V and 5 bases from J; junction bases left unmatched: 1. CDR3 length: 13 residues. CDR1 SGHTA and CDR2 FQGNSA come from the germline V gene. The CDR3 region has the DNA TGTGCCAGCAGAGGACTAGCGGGAGATACGCAGTATTTT. Its translation is CASRGLAGDTQYF.

The chain joins TRBV6-2 or TRBV6-3 to TRBJ1-1; 7 bases line up with TRBD1. CDR1 is MNHEY, CDR2 SVGEGT, per germline. With V trimmed by 0 bases and J by 0 bases, 4 bases remained unmatched. The CDR3 totals 16 residues. The chain's CDR3 is CASSYSPTGVNTEAFF. DNA for the CDR3: TGTGCCAGCAGTTACTCACCAACAGGGGTGAACACTGAAGCTTTCTTT.

The CDR3 reads CASRIDSSYEQYF. For the CDR3, the DNA is TGCGCCAGCCGGATAGACAGCTCCTACGAGCAGTACTTC. This chain joins TRBV5-1 and TRBJ2-7; a weak D match, TRBD1 (5 bases). This CDR3 has 13 amino acids. Trimming removed 7 bases from V and 0 bases from J, with 11 bases in between. Germline V gene sequence: CDR1 SGHRS, CDR2 YFSETQ.

The gene calls are TRBV11-2 and TRBJ2-5; D unclear. The V gene's germline CDR1 is SGHAT and CDR2 FQNNGV. The CDR3 sequence is 12 residues long. V lost 0 bases, J lost 8 bases, and 7 bases lay in between. The CDR3 sequence: CASSLDRATQYF. CDR3 sequence (DNA): TGTGCCAGCAGCTTAGATCGAGCCACCCAGTACTTC.

The CDR3 region has the DNA TGTGCCACCACTAGCGGGAGGGCCCACGAGCAGTACGTC. Translation gives CATTSGRAHEQYV. This sequence joins TRBV6-5 and TRBJ2-7; 13 bases are a match to TRBD2. V dropped 10 bases and J dropped 5; count of bases not matched to a gene: 5. CDR1 and CDR2 (germline): MNHEY, SVGAGI. The CDR3 loop spans 13 amino acids.

The chain combines TRBV6-5 with TRBJ2-5; D unresolved. The CDR3 spans 14 residues. V gave up 6 bases and J gave up 5 bases, with 16 bases separating them. CDR1 MNHEY and CDR2 SVGAGI come from the germline V gene. The CDR3 DNA reads as TGTGCCAGCAGGCTCGTGGGCGCCCAGGAGACCCAGTACTTC. The encoded protein is CASRLVGAQETQYF.

The J gene is TRBJ2-3, the V gene TRBV28, with a weak D call TRBD1 (5 bases). This CDR3 spans 14 amino acids. V dropped 4 bases and J dropped 2 bases, with 10 bases sitting between them. CDR1 MDHEN and CDR2 SYDVKM come from the germline V gene. CDR3: CASSSRQTTDTQYF. The CDR3 DNA reads TGTGCCAGCAGTTCCCGACAGACCACAGATACGCAGTATTTT.

The CDR3 DNA reads TGCAGTGCTAGTGCCCCAACTAGCTCCACTGAGCAGTTCTTC. Translation: CSASAPTSSTEQFF. The V gene is TRBV20-1, the J gene TRBJ2-1; TRBD2 is a possible D gene (6 bases). The CDR3 loop spans 14 amino acids. V lost 3 bases and J 9 bases, leaving 18 bases between the germline ends. The V gene's germline CDR1 is DFQATT and CDR2 SNEGSKA (reference sequence).

This chain connects TRBV20-1 to TRBJ2-7; no firm D call. This CDR3 comprises 11 residues. V lost 6 bases and J 7 bases, leaving 13 bases between the germline ends. The germline CDR1 and CDR2 sequences are DFQATT and SNEGSKA (reference sequence). The CDR3 region has the DNA TGCAGTGCCCGTTCGGAGAGGGAGCAGTACTTC. Protein product: CSARSEREQYF.